The 24 T cell receptor beta chains below all came from one sample that was sequenced in a study of shared clonotypes between healthy human individuals. Data came from immunoSEQ multiplex PCR; TCRdb stores just in-frame clones and leaves some out. The data show 2 million to 2.5 million clones, just under 95% seen once. Naive CD8 populations comprised CD45RO-negative cells positively selected for CCR7, excluding terminally differentiated effector memory CD45RA+ cells. Sequencing used naive CD8+ T cells sorted from blood. Receptors were obtained from a young man in good health.

The chain carries TRBV11-2 and TRBJ2-2; D might be TRBD2 (5 bases). With 11 bases removed from V and 3 bases from J, the gap between germline ends came to 13 bases. Germline CDR1 and CDR2: SGHAT and FQNNGV. The CDR3 has 13 residues. Here the CDR3 reads CAQAEGYTGELFF. The CDR3 DNA reads as TGTGCCCAGGCAGAGGGTTACACCGGGGAGCTGTTTTTT.

This clone was recorded a few times. Other DNA variants within this sample encode the same CDR3. This chain connects TRBV6-5 to TRBJ2-3; D might be TRBD2 (6 bases). CDR3 length: 14 amino acids. Germline values: CDR1 MNHEY, CDR2 SVGAGI. The V and J ends lost 0 bases and 4 bases respectively, with 8 bases between them. The CDR3 spells CASSYSGEADTQYF. CDR3 nucleotides: TGTGCCAGCAGTTACTCGGGGGAGGCAGATACGCAGTATTTT.

V usage is TRBV27 and J usage is TRBJ2-2; D is ambiguous. Germline V gene sequence: CDR1 MNHEY, CDR2 SMNVEV (reference sequence). This CDR3 is built from 16 residues. Trimming cost V 8 bases and J 3 bases, with 19 bases left between them. CDR3 region: CASRPKLVADTGELFF. The DNA of the CDR3 is TGTGCCAGCCGGCCCAAGCTGGTTGCGGACACCGGGGAGCTGTTTTTT.

J is TRBJ2-7 and V is TRBV7-9; 7 bases agree with TRBD1. In germline, CDR1 is SEHNR, CDR2 FQNEAQ (reference sequence). J lost 5 bases, V lost 5 bases, and 15 bases had no gene match. This CDR3 region has 16 residues. The CDR3 coding sequence is TGTGCCAGCAGCCCGCGGGTAAGAGACAGGGTGGACGAGCAGTACTTC. It is translated as CASSPRVRDRVDEQYF.

The chain recombines TRBV6-6 with TRBJ1-4; no clear D. V was shortened by 2 bases and J by 0 bases, with 7 bases between the two germline ends. Germline lookup yields CDR1 MNHNY and CDR2 SVGAGI (reference sequence). There are 15 residues in the CDR3. The DNA of the CDR3 is TGTGCCAGCAGTTACGGATTTGCAACTAATGAAAAACTGTTTTTT. Its protein product is CASSYGFATNEKLFF.

The V call is TRBV15, the J call TRBJ1-1, with TRBD1 matching over 8 bases. Germline CDR1 is LNHNV and CDR2 is YYDKDF (reference sequence). V lost 1 base, J lost 8 bases, and 15 bases stayed unmatched. This CDR3 contains 17 residues. The CDR3 nucleotides read TGTGCCACCAGCAGAGCTGTGACAGGGGAATCGGATGTCGAAGCTTTCTTT. The encoded protein is CATSRAVTGESDVEAFF.

Points on this clone: The DNA is omitted, as the CDR3 cannot be located on it reliably, and the CDR3 follows TCRdb's listing. The chain carries TRBV6-6 and TRBJ1-5. The length of the CDR3 is 15 amino acids, counting both ends. The V gene's germline CDR1 is MNHNY and CDR2 SVGAGI (reference sequence). The CDR3 here is CASSSSVEGNQPQHF.

The gene calls are TRBV4-1 and TRBJ2-7; maybe TRBD2 (6 bases). V lost 4 bases and J lost 5, with 12 bases in between. CDR3 length: 13 residues. In germline, CDR1 is MGHRA, CDR2 YSYEKL. CDR3 loop: CASSPRDFDEQYF. DNA for the CDR3: TGCGCCAGCAGCCCCCGGGACTTTGACGAGCAGTACTTC.

The chain has TRBV27 and TRBJ1-3, with a tentative D call TRBD1 (6 bases). The V gene's germline CDR1 is MNHEY and CDR2 SMNVEV (reference sequence). V was cut by 3 bases and J by 2 bases, with 14 bases left in between. The CDR3 is 16 residues long. The DNA for the CDR3 is TGTGCCAGCAGTTTGTCCCCGGGGGCGGCTGGAAACACCATATATTTT. Translation: CASSLSPGAAGNTIYF.

The rearrangement uses TRBV2 and TRBJ1-4; weak D call: TRBD1 (6 bases). The CDR3 is 15 amino acids. CDR1 and CDR2 (germline): SNHLY, FYNNEI. The ends were cut back, 6 bases at V and 8 bases at J, with 19 bases in the middle. CDR3 DNA sequence: TGTGCCAGCAGCGACCCTCCAGGGGAGGACGAAAAACTGTTTTTT. Amino acids: CASSDPPGEDEKLFF.

As for this clone: Other DNA sequences in this specimen translate into the identical CDR3. This rearrangement joins TRBV7-2 to TRBJ2-7; tentatively, D is TRBD2 (5 bases). Between the trimmed V and J ends, which lost 3 bases and 1 base, there was a span of 7 bases. The CDR3 spans 13 residues. Germline CDR1 reads SGHTA; CDR2 reads FQGNSA. CDR3 sequence: CASSFRGSYEQYF. The CDR3 DNA reads as TGTGCCAGCAGCTTCCGGGGATCCTACGAGCAGTACTTC.

This clone was observed a few times. This CDR3 is also generated by other DNA sequences in the sample. This rearrangement joins TRBV19 to TRBJ1-1; D gene ambiguous. The V end lost 0 bases, the J end lost 5 bases, and 7 bases lay between the germline ends. Germline values: CDR1 LNHDA, CDR2 SQIVND (reference sequence). The CDR3 runs to 13 residues. In DNA form, the CDR3 reads TGTGCCAGTAGTATAGACGGAGAGACTGAAGCTTTCTTT. Its protein is CASSIDGETEAFF. Based on the CDR3 plus reference TRBV19 and TRBJ1-1, the full variable domain is DGGITQSPKYLFRKEGQNVTLSCEQNLNHDAMYWYRQDPGQGLRLIYYSQIVNDFQKGDIAEGYSVSREKKESFPLTVTSAQKNPTAFYLCASSIDGETEAFFGQGTRLTVV.

The CDR3 loop is CASSWGVLTEQYF. CDR3 sequence (DNA): TGTGCCAGCAGCTGGGGGGTCCTAACCGAGCAGTACTTC. This chain uses TRBV5-6 with TRBJ2-7; D possibly corresponds to TRBD2 (6 bases). The CDR3 spans 13 residues. Germline loops: CDR1 SGHDT, CDR2 YYEEEE. V was shortened by 3 bases and J by 6 bases, with 13 bases between the two germline ends.

The chain is built from TRBV6-6 and TRBJ1-1, with no clear D. CDR3 length: 15 residues. V lost 3 bases and J lost 0, with 11 bases in between. Germline CDR1 is MNHNY and CDR2 is SVGAGI (reference sequence). CDR3 loop: CASSYLSGMNTEAFF. The CDR3 DNA is TGTGCCAGCAGTTATCTCTCAGGAATGAACACTGAAGCTTTCTTT.

The DNA for the CDR3 is TGCGCCAGCAGCCCCATGGGGGGGTGGCGGGATACGCAGTATTTT. Translated, it gives CASSPMGGWRDTQYF. The chain links TRBV4-1 to TRBJ2-3; 7 positions agree with TRBD2. Germline V gene sequence: CDR1 MGHRA, CDR2 YSYEKL. The J segment lost 6 bases and the V segment lost 4 bases, leaving 10 bases of the junction unmatched. The length of the CDR3 is 15 residues.

The rearrangement links TRBV4-3 to TRBJ1-1; 8 nucleotides match TRBD1. Germline CDR1 reads LGHNA; CDR2 reads YSLEER. Germline trimming cut 0 bases from V and 4 bases from J; bases unmatched to any gene: 4. The CDR3 sequence is 15 residues long. CDR3: CASSQESGGFTEAFF. The CDR3 DNA sequence: TGCGCCAGCAGCCAAGAATCAGGGGGCTTCACTGAAGCTTTCTTT.

The rearrangement links TRBV6-5 to TRBJ2-1, with D perhaps matching TRBD1 (6 bases). Trimming stripped 0 bases from V and 5 bases from J, with 14 bases between. Germline V gene data show CDR1 as MNHEY and CDR2 as SVGAGI. The CDR3 runs 16 residues. CDR3: CASSYSIQGMNNEQFF. The CDR3 nucleotides are TGTGCCAGCAGTTACTCGATACAGGGCATGAACAATGAGCAGTTCTTC.

This clone was recorded once. The rearrangement uses TRBV30 and TRBJ1-2; possibly TRBD1 for D (5 bases). V was clipped by 3 bases and J by 8 bases, with 16 bases between them. This CDR3 has 13 residues. The germline CDR1 and CDR2 sequences are GTSNPN and SVGIG (reference sequence). The DNA of the CDR3 is TGTGCCTGGAGCGGGGGGACGGGCGGCGGCTACACCTTC. Translation gives CAWSGGTGGGYTF.

The chain has TRBV7-2 and TRBJ2-3; D is uncertain. This CDR3 contains 16 residues. V gave up 5 bases and J gave up 2 bases, with 17 bases separating them. Germline V gene data show CDR1 as SGHTA and CDR2 as FQGNSA. The CDR3 reads CASSPPRDKDTDTQYF. DNA for the CDR3: TGTGCCAGCAGCCCTCCCAGAGACAAAGACACAGATACGCAGTATTTT.

V usage is TRBV7-2 and J usage is TRBJ2-7; 9 nucleotides line up with TRBD1. With 5 bases clipped from V and 3 bases from J, the junction kept 5 bases outside the gene matches. This CDR3 spans 14 amino acids. The germline CDR1 and CDR2 sequences are SGHTA and FQGNSA. The CDR3 region has the DNA TGTGCCAGCAGCCCCTGGGACAGGGACTACGAGCAGTACTTC. Its translation: CASSPWDRDYEQYF.

The chain employs TRBV7-9 and TRBJ1-4, with D unresolved. The CDR3 contains 13 residues. CDR1 is SEHNR, CDR2 FQNEAQ, per germline (reference sequence). The V gene lost 5 bases and the J gene lost 0 bases, with 4 bases spanning the gap. CDR3: CASSAATNEKLFF. Written as DNA, the CDR3 is TGTGCCAGCAGCGCCGCAACTAATGAAAAACTGTTTTTT.

The V and J genes are TRBV5-1 and TRBJ2-3, with D possibly matching TRBD2 (6 bases). The CDR3 has 13 residues. V was clipped by 6 bases and J by 4 bases, with 12 bases between them. CDR1 SGHRS and CDR2 YFSETQ come from the germline V gene. The CDR3 DNA follows: TGCGCCAGCAATAGCGGCGGCGCAGATACGCAGTATTTT. Translation gives CASNSGGADTQYF.

CDR3 sequence reads: CASSLSGVALYHEQYF. The CDR3 DNA reads as TGCGCCAGCAGCCTATCAGGGGTTGCCCTGTACCACGAGCAGTACTTC. V usage is TRBV5-1 and J usage is TRBJ2-7; D perhaps matches TRBD1 (6 bases). Germline V lookup: CDR1 SGHRS, CDR2 YFSETQ. Trimming pared 4 bases from V and 5 bases from J, leaving 22 bases between. The CDR3 runs 16 residues.

The genes are TRBV18 and TRBJ1-6; D may be TRBD1 (6 bases). V dropped 2 bases and J dropped 4 bases, with 6 bases sitting between them. The germline V gene encodes CDR1 KGHSH and CDR2 LQKENI. The CDR3 sequence is 14 residues long. CDR3 DNA: TGTGCCAGCTCACCAGGACAGTATAATTCACCCCTCCACTTT. Residues: CASSPGQYNSPLHF.